This T cell receptor beta chain was captured by sequencing in a study of cytomegalovirus exposure and HLA in healthy donors. 60 Vbeta and 13 Jbeta primers were used in PCR. Assay: immunoSEQ multiplex PCR; the TCRdb copy retains only in-frame clones and omits some. This table lists approximately 150,000 clones. This clonotype was sampled from a male donor in good health and CMV-seronegative. Sequencing was carried out using PBMCs.

Here the CDR3 reads CAWSAQDYTF. CDR3 nucleotides: TGTGCCTGGAGTGCACAAGACTACACCTTC. This rearrangement joins TRBV30 to TRBJ1-2; no firm D call. This CDR3 has 10 amino acids. In germline, CDR1 is GTSNPN, CDR2 SVGIG (reference sequence). Trimming shortened V by 1 base and J by 10 bases, and 7 bases separated the two germline ends.